Shown below are 7 T cell receptor beta chains from a single sample sequenced in a study of shared clonotypes between healthy human individuals. Assay used: immunoSEQ multiplex PCR; TCRdb lists only in-frame clones, some missing. The data show some 500,000 clones, about 96% seen once. The sequencing sample was made of naive CD4+ T cells sorted from blood. Documented subset: CD45RA+ positively selected. The receptors derive from a woman younger than 45 in good health.

This chain uses TRBV25-1 with TRBJ2-1; 10 nucleotides agree with TRBD2. Germline V CDR1 and CDR2: MGHDK, SYGVNS. After removal of 6 bases from V and 4 bases from J, the junction contained 6 bases not matched to a gene. CDR3 length equals 15 residues. The CDR3 loop is CASSLPLAGYNEQFF. Here the CDR3 DNA reads TGTGCCAGCAGCCTACCACTAGCGGGGTACAATGAGCAGTTCTTC.

The chain recombines TRBV27 with TRBJ2-7; tentative D call: TRBD2 (6 bases). The CDR3 spans 14 residues. CDR1 and CDR2 (germline): MNHEY, SMNVEV (reference sequence). V shed 7 bases and J shed 2 bases, with 15 bases lying between them. The CDR3, as DNA: TGTGCCAGCAAGGAGGGAGGCGTCACCTACGAGCAGTACTTC. This sequence encodes CASKEGGVTYEQYF.

The J gene is TRBJ1-2, the V gene TRBV18; D is uncertain. Germline V gene lookup returns CDR1 KGHSH and CDR2 LQKENI. V gave up 3 bases and J gave up 2 bases, with 10 bases separating them. This CDR3 contains 14 residues. The chain's CDR3 is CASSPRSGNYGYTF. The CDR3 DNA is TGTGCCAGCTCACCCCGTTCCGGGAACTATGGCTACACCTTC.

J is TRBJ2-5 and V is TRBV19; no firm D call. The CDR3 runs 14 residues. Germline CDR1 and CDR2: LNHDA and SQIVND (reference sequence). V lost 5 bases, J lost 1 base, and 11 bases lay in between. The CDR3 loop reads CASSPRWVQETQYF. CDR3 in DNA: TGTGCCAGTAGTCCCCGGTGGGTCCAAGAGACCCAGTACTTC.

The rearrangement joins TRBV29-1 to TRBJ2-5; 11 bases agree with TRBD2. The end of the DNA aligns better with TRBJ2-7, so the J call may be wrong. CDR1 is SQVTM and CDR2 is ANQGSEA in the germline V gene. There are 12 residues in the CDR3. CDR3 residues: CSGLAGGDEQYF. The CDR3 bases are TGCAGCGGGTTAGCGGGAGGGGACGAGCAGTACTTC.

The rearrangement links TRBV27 to TRBJ1-3; 7 bases match TRBD1. Trimming cost V 2 bases and J 8 bases; bases outside gene matches: 9. The CDR3 runs to 15 residues. Germline V gene sequence: CDR1 MNHEY, CDR2 SMNVEV (reference sequence). CDR3 coding DNA: TGTGCCAGCAGTTTAAAGTTAGGGGGCGAAGACACCATATATTTT. Translating gives CASSLKLGGEDTIYF.

The chain uses TRBV18 and TRBJ2-1; D may be TRBD1 (6 bases). Germline CDR1 is KGHSH and CDR2 is LQKENI. The CDR3 is 14 amino acids. V lost 1 base to trimming and J lost 5 bases, with 9 bases between them. CDR3 DNA sequence: TGTGCCAGCTCACCACAACAGGGAGACAATGAGCAGTTCTTC. This sequence encodes CASSPQQGDNEQFF.